This T cell receptor beta chain was profiled in a study of blood T cell repertoires in COVID-19. About the study: Sites across the United States, Italy and Spain contributed samples from acute and convalescent COVID-19. The analysed material was cDNA or gDNA that came from T cells, B-cell-depleted T cells, or PBMCs.

During active infection, Seattle patients enrolled and were then monitored through disease. In the original analysis: Estimates of nucleated cell counts were drawn from the amplification of reference gene primers. Some clones are missing from TCRdb's copy, which holds only in-frame ones; the method was immunoSEQ multiplex PCR. Clone size and V and J calls were adopted from that table, with D and trimming inferred from the DNA. The data show over 250,000 clones, just over 90% seen once. This receptor was obtained from a woman aged 25-40 years with COVID-19, enrolled during active disease. Sequencing input: peripheral blood.

In DNA, the CDR3 is TGTGCCACCAGCAGAGAGCGGGTCTTAGCGGGAGTCGGTGAGCAGTTCTTC. It specifies CATSRERVLAGVGEQFF. V is TRBV15 and J is TRBJ2-1; 9 bases fit TRBD2. Trimming cost V 0 bases and J 9 bases; bases outside gene matches: 12. Per germline, CDR1 LNHNV and CDR2 YYDKDF (reference sequence). The CDR3 totals 17 residues. The entire variable domain, with the rest obtained from reference TRBV15 and TRBJ2-1, is as follows: DAMVIQNPRYQVTQFGKPVTLSCSQTLNHNVMYWYQQKSSQAPKLLFHYYDKDFNNEADTPDNFQSRRPNTSFCFLDIRSPGLGDTAMYLCATSRERVLAGVGEQFFGPGTRLTVL.